A selection of T cell receptor beta chains follows, all from one sample in a study of memory CD4+ T cells and cytomegalovirus serostatus. Data came from immunoSEQ multiplex PCR; TCRdb stores just in-frame clones and leaves some out. This table has around 54,000 clones, 70% to 75% appearing once. The sample comprised memory CD4+ T cells from blood. The receptors originated from an adult in good health and CMV-seropositive. CDR3s include the opening cysteine and the closing phenylalanine or tryptophan. The D gene is left open where the match is weak. Some rows mark clone size as missing; the rest say once, few, many or name a class of expanded clone.

CASSVPSSNQPQHF	TGTGCCAGCAGTGTCCCCTCTAGCAATCAGCCCCAGCATTTT	-	TRBV2	14	few	TRBJ1-5
CASSRISNYEQYF	TGTGCCAGCAGCCGGATCAGCAACTACGAGCAGTACTTC	-	TRBV27	13	-	TRBJ2-7
CASSPQGGQGGYTF	TGTGCCAGCAGCCCACAGGGAGGTCAGGGTGGCTACACCTTC	-	TRBV11-3	14	-	TRBJ1-2
CASRRTGYEPYEQYF	TGTGCCAGCAGACGGACAGGGTACGAGCCCTACGAGCAGTACTTC	TRBD1	TRBV6-5	15	-	TRBJ2-7
CASGEPGREQYF	TGTGCCTCCGGGGAACCGGGGCGGGAGCAGTACTTC	-	TRBV7-2	12	-	TRBJ2-7
CASSSREGPHNEQFF	TGTGCCAGCAGCTCCCGAGAGGGGCCCCACAATGAGCAGTTCTTC	-	TRBV7-2	15	-	TRBJ2-1
CATSRGENSGANVLTF	TGTGCCACCAGCAGGGGAGAGAACTCTGGGGCCAACGTCCTGACTTTC	-	TRBV15	16	few	TRBJ2-6
CASSALGREGLNEQFF	TGTGCCAGCAGCGCGTTGGGGCGGGAGGGCCTCAATGAGCAGTTCTTC	TRBD2	TRBV9	16	-	TRBJ2-1
CASSSRGRGASTFF	TGTGCCAGCAGTTCGAGGGGGCGGGGGGCGAGTACTTTCTTT	TRBD1	TRBV27	14	-	TRBJ1-1
CASSSGGRVRTEAFF	TGTGCCAGCAGCTCCGGGGGGAGGGTGCGAACTGAAGCTTTCTTT	-	TRBV5-4	15	-	TRBJ1-1
CSAPEVNEQFF	TGCAGTGCTCCGGAAGTCAATGAGCAGTTCTTC	-	TRBV20-1	11	-	TRBJ2-1
CASSLHRAKAGVNPDTQYF	TGTGCCAGCAGTTTACATAGGGCGAAAGCGGGGGTTAATCCAGATACGCAGTATTTT	TRBD2	TRBV28	19	-	TRBJ2-3
CASSFGSGGQSSYNEQFF	TGCGCCAGCAGCTTCGGGTCGGGAGGTCAAAGCTCCTACAATGAGCAGTTCTTC	TRBD2	TRBV5-1	18	-	TRBJ2-1
CASKDRGGNEQFF	TGTGCCAGTAAGGACAGGGGTGGGAATGAGCAGTTCTTC	TRBD1	TRBV19	13	-	TRBJ2-1
CSVEPSGFTEAFF	TGCAGCGTTGAACCCTCGGGATTCACTGAAGCTTTCTTT	-	TRBV29-1	13	once	TRBJ1-1
CASSLGVDGDTQYF	TGTGCCAGCAGCTTGGGCGTGGACGGAGATACGCAGTATTTT	-	TRBV5-4	14	once	TRBJ2-3
CASSMRNTGELFF	TGTGCCAGTAGTATGAGGAACACCGGGGAGCTGTTTTTT	-	TRBV19	13	-	TRBJ2-2
CAWSGGQGARNTIYF	TGTGCCTGGAGTGGGGGCCAGGGGGCGAGAAACACCATATATTTT	TRBD1	TRBV30	15	-	TRBJ1-3
CASSMQGGGRTGELFF	TGTGCCAGCAGCATGCAAGGGGGAGGAAGGACCGGGGAGCTGTTTTTT	-	TRBV7-3	16	few	TRBJ2-2
CASSLGLLAGYNEQFF	TGTGCCAGCAGCTTGGGTCTCCTAGCGGGGTACAATGAGCAGTTCTTC	TRBD2	TRBV5-8	16	-	TRBJ2-1
CASSERTGLEAFF	TGTGCCAGCAGTGAAAGGACAGGGCTGGAAGCTTTCTTT	TRBD1	TRBV6-1	13	-	TRBJ1-1
CASSEAGTSAYEQYF	TGTGCCAGCAGTGAAGCGGGGACTAGCGCCTACGAGCAGTACTTC	TRBD2	TRBV2	15	few	TRBJ2-7
CASSLETGAQYF	TGCGCCAGCAGCTTGGAGACGGGAGCGCAGTATTTT	-	TRBV5-1	12	-	TRBJ2-3
CASSLAEADTQYF	TGTGCCAGCAGCTTAGCAGAGGCAGATACGCAGTATTTT	-	TRBV7-7	13	few	TRBJ2-3